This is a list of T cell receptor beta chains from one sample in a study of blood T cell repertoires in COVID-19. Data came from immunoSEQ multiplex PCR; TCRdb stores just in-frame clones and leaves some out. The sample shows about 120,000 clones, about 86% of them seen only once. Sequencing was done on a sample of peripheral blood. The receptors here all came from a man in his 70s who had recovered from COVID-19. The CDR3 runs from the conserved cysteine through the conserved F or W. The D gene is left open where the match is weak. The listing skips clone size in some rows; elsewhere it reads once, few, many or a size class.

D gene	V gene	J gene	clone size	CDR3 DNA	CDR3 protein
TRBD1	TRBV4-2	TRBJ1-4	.	TGTGCCAGCAGCCCCGGACAGGGCAGGGATGAAAAACTGTTTTTT	CASSPGQGRDEKLFF
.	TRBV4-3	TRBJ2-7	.	TGCGCCAGCAGCCAAGACAGGGTTTCCTACGAGCAGTACTTC	CASSQDRVSYEQYF
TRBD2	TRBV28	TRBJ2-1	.	TGTGCCAGCAGCCGGGGACTAGTGGGTAATGAGCAGTTCTTC	CASSRGLVGNEQFF
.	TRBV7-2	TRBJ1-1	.	TGTGCCAGCAGCCCTCAGGGTGGGGACACTGAAGCTTTCTTT	CASSPQGGDTEAFF
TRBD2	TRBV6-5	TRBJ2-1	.	TGTGCCAGCAGTAGGCGGGAGAGCTACAATGAGCAGTTCTTC	CASSRRESYNEQFF
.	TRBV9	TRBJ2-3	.	TGTGCCAGCAGCGTAGCGTCCTATTTATACACAGATACGCAGTATTTT	CASSVASYLYTDTQYF
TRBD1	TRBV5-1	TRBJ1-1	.	TGCGCCAGCAGCCGACAGGGCGGAAACACTGAAGCTTTCTTT	CASSRQGGNTEAFF
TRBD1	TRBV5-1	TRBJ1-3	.	TGCGCCAGCAGCCCGACAGGGCCTGGAAACACCATATATTTT	CASSPTGPGNTIYF
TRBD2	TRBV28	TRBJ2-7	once	TGTGCCAGCGGGGAGGGACTAGCGGGAGGCTCGCGGTACGAGCAGTACTTC	CASGEGLAGGSRYEQYF
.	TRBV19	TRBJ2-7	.	TGTGCCAGTAGTATAGGTGGCGCAGGCTACGAGCAGTACTTC	CASSIGGAGYEQYF
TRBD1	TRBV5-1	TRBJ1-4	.	TGCGCCAGCAGCGTACAGGGGGCCGCTAATGAAAAACTGTTTTTT	CASSVQGAANEKLFF
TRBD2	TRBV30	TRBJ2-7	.	TGTGCCTGGAGTAAGGCTTGGGGGAGGGCGAGGGAGCAGTACTTC	CAWSKAWGRAREQYF
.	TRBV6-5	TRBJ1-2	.	TGTGCCATCAAGACACCCTATGGCTACACCTTC	CAIKTPYGYTF
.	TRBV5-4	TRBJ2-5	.	TGTGCCAGCAGCTTGGGGCTGCAAGAGACCCAGTACTTC	CASSLGLQETQYF
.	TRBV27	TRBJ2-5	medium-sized	TGTGCCAGCAGTTTATCTGCTCCCGGGGAGACCCAGTACTTC	CASSLSAPGETQYF
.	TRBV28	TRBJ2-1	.	TGTGCCAGCAGTAGCCGTTGGAATGAGCAGTTCTTC	CASSSRWNEQFF
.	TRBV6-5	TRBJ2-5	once	TGTGCCAGCAGTTACTTCGGGGGGCAGGAGACCCAGTACTTC	CASSYFGGQETQYF
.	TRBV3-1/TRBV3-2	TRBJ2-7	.	TGTGCCAGCAGCCAAGCCCTCCTAGTGCCCTACGAGCAGTACTTC	CASSQALLVPYEQYF
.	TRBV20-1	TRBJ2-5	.	TGCAGTGCTAGACCGGGGGAGACCCAGTACTTC	CSARPGETQYF
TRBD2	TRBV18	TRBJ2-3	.	TGTGCCAGCTCACCACCGGGACTAGCGGGGGGTGATACGCAGTATTTT	CASSPPGLAGGDTQYF
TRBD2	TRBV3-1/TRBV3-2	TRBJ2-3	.	TGTGCCAGCAGCCCCCACTGGGGGGAGGGTACAGATACGCAGTATTTT	CASSPHWGEGTDTQYF
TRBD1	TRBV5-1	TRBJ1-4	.	TGCGCCAGCAGCACTGGGACAGTTGGAAATGAAAAACTGTTTTTT	CASSTGTVGNEKLFF
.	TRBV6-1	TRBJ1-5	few	TGTGCCAGCAGTGATGATACCGGGACAAGAGATCAGCCCCAGCATTTT	CASSDDTGTRDQPQHF
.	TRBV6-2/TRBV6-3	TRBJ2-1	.	TGTGCCAGCAGTTCGAATGAGCAGTTCTTC	CASSSNEQFF
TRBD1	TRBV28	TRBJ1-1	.	TGTGCCAGCAGTTTGACAGGGGGCTTCGGCACTGAAGCTTTCTTT	CASSLTGGFGTEAFF
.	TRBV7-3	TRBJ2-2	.	TGTGCCAGCAGCCCCGGGATAGGGCCCGGGGAGCTGTTTTTT	CASSPGIGPGELFF
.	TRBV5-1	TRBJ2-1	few	TGCGCCAGCAGCTTGGTTCAGGCTGAGCAGTTCTTC	CASSLVQAEQFF
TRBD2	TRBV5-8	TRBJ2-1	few	TGTGCCAGCAGCCGGGGGACTAGCGGGTACAATGAGCAGTTCTTC	CASSRGTSGYNEQFF
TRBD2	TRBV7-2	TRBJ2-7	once	TGTGCCAGCAGCTTGGGGGGACTAGCGGGGAGGTCCGAGCAGTACTTC	CASSLGGLAGRSEQYF
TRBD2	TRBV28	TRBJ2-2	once	TGTGCCAGCAGTTGGCTAGCGGGCACCGGGGAGCTGTTTTTT	CASSWLAGTGELFF
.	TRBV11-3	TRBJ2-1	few	TGTGCCAGCAGCCCTCGTAGCGTGTGGAATGAGCAGTTCTTC	CASSPRSVWNEQFF
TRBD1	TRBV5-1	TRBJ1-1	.	TGCGCCAGCAGCTTGGAACCCAGGGGGTACACTGAAGCTTTCTTT	CASSLEPRGYTEAFF
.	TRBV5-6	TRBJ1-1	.	TGTGCCAGCATCCCGAACGGGAACACTGAAGCTTTCTTT	CASIPNGNTEAFF
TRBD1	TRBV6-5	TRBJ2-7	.	TGTGCCAGCAGTTACTCCCTCACAGGGGTATCCTACGAGCAGTACTTC	CASSYSLTGVSYEQYF
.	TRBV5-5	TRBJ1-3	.	TGTGCCAGCAGCTTCGGCAGACTATACTCTGGAAACACCATATATTTT	CASSFGRLYSGNTIYF
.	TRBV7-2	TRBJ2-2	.	TGTGCCAGCAGCTTCAGGGTGGGCACCGGGGAGCTGTTTTTT	CASSFRVGTGELFF
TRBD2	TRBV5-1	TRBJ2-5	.	TGCGCCAGCAGCTTTCCGGGAGGGCCTGAGGAGACCCAGTACTTC	CASSFPGGPEETQYF
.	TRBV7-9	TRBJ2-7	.	TGTGCCAGCAGCTTAGGGCCGGAGCAGTACTTC	CASSLGPEQYF
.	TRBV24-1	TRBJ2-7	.	TGTGCCACCAGTGATTTTCAGGGGTTCTCCTACGAGCAGTACTTC	CATSDFQGFSYEQYF
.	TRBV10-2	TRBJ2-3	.	TGCGCCAGCAGTTGGGGGGGGCTCACAGATACGCAGTATTTT	CASSWGGLTDTQYF
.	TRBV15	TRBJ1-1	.	TGTGCCACCAGCAGAGATCTGCGCTGGGGCCCAAACACTGAAGCTTTCTTT	CATSRDLRWGPNTEAFF
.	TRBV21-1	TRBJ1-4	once	TGTGCCAGGCCCCACGAGGCAGGGGGAGACGAAAAACTGTTTTTT	CARPHEAGGDEKLFF
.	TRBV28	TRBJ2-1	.	TGTGCCAGCAGTCCGCCAGCGGGCCATGACGAGCAGTTCTTC	CASSPPAGHDEQFF
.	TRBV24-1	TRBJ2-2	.	TGTGCCACCAGTGATCCCGCAGGGACTGTCACCGGGGAGCTGTTTTTT	CATSDPAGTVTGELFF
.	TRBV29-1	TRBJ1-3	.	TGCAGCGTTATGGACTGGAGCTCTGGAAACACCATATATTTT	CSVMDWSSGNTIYF